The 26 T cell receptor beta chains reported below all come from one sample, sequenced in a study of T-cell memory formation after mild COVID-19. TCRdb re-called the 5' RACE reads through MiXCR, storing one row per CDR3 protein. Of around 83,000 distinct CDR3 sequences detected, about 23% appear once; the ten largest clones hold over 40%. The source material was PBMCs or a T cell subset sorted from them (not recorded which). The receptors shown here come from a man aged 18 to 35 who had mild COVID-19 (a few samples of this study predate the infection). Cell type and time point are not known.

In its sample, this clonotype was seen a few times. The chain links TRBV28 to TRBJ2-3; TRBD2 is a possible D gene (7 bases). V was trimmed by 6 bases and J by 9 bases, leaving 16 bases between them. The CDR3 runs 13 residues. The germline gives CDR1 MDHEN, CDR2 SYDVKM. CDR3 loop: CASRGGPIDTQYF. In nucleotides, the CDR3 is TGTGCCAGCAGGGGGGGGCCTATAGACACGCAGTATTTT.

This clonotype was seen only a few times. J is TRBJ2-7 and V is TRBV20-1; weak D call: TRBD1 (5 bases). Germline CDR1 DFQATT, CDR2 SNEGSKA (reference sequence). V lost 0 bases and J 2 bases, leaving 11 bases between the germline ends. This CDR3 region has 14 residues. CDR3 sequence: CSARDRDRTYEQYF. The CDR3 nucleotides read TGCAGTGCTAGAGATCGTGACAGAACCTACGAGCAGTACTTC.

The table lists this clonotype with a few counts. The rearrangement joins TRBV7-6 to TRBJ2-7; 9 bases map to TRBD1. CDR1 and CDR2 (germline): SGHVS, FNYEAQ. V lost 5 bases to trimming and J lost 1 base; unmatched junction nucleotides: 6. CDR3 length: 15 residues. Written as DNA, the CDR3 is TGTGCCAGCAGCCCGGGACAGGGTGCGTCCTACGAGCAGTACTTC. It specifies CASSPGQGASYEQYF. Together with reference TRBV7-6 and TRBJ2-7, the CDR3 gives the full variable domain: GAGVSQSPRYKVTKRGQDVALRCDPISGHVSLYWYRQALGQGPEFLTYFNYEAQQDKSGLPNDRFSAERPEGSISTLTIQRTEQRDSAMYRCASSPGQGASYEQYFGPGTRLTVT.

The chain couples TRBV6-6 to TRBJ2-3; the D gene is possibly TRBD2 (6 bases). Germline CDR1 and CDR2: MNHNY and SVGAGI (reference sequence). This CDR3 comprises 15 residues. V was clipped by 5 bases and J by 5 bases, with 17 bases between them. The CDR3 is CASSENGGPVDTQYF. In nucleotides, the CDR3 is TGTGCCAGCAGTGAAAACGGGGGTCCCGTAGATACGCAGTATTTT.

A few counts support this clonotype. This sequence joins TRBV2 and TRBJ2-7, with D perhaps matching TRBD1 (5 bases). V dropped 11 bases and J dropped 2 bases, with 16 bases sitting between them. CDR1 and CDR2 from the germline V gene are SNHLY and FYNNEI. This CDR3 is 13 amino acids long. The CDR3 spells CAYTGSDAYEQYF. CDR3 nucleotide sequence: TGTGCCTACACAGGCTCAGATGCCTACGAGCAGTACTTC.

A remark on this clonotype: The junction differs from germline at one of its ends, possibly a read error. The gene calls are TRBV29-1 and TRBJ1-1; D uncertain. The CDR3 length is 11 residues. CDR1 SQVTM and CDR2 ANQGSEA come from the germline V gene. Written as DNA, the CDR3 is TGCAGCGTGGAAGGGAACACTGAAGCTTTCTTT. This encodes CSVEGNTEAFF.

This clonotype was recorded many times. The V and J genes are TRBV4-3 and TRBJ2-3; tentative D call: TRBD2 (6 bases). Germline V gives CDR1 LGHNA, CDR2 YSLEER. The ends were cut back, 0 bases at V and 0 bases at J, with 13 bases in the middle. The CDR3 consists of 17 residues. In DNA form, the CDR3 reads TGCGCCAGCAGCCAAGATATAGGGACTTCAAGCACAGATACGCAGTATTTT. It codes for CASSQDIGTSSTDTQYF.

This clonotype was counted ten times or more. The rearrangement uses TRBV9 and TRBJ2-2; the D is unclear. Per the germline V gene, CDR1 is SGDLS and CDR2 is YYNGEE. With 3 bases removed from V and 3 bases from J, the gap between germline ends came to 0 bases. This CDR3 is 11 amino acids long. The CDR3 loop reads CASSDTGELFF. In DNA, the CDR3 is TGTGCCAGCAGCGACACCGGGGAGCTGTTTTTT.

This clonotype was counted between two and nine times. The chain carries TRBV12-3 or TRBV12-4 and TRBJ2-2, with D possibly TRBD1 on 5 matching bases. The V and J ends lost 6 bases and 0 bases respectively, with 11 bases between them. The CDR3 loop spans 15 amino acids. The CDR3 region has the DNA TGTGCCAGCAGACTACTGACAGCGAACACCGGGGAGCTGTTTTTT. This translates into CASRLLTANTGELFF.

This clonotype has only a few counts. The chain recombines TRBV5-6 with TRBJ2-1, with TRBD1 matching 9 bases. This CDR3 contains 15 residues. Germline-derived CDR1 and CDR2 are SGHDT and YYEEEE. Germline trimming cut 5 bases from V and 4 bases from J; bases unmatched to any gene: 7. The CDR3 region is CASRMTGGAYNEQFF. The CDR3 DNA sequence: TGTGCCAGCAGGATGACAGGGGGTGCGTACAATGAGCAGTTCTTC.

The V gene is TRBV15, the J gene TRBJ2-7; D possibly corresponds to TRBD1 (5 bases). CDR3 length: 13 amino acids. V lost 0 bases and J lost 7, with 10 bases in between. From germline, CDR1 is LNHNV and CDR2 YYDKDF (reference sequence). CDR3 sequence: CATSRDLGQEQYV. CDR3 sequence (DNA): TGTGCCACCAGCAGAGATCTGGGGCAGGAGCAGTACGTC.

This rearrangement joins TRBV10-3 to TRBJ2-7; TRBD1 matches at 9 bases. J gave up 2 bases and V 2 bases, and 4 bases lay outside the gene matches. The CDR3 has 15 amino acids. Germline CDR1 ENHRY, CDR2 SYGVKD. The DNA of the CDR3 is TGTGCCATCAGTGAGACCGGGACAGGGACCTACGAGCAGTACTTC. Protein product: CAISETGTGTYEQYF.

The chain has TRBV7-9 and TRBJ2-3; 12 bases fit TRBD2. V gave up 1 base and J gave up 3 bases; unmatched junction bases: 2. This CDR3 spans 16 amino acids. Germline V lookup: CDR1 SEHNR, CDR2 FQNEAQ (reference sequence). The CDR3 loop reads CASSLVTSGGTDTQYF. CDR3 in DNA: TGTGCCAGCAGCTTAGTGACTAGCGGGGGTACAGATACGCAGTATTTT.

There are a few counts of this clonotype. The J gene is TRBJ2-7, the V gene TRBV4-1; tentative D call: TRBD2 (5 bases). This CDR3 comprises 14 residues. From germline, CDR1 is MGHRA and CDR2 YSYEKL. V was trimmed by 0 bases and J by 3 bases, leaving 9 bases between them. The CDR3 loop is CASSQDTGIYEQYV. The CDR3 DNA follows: TGCGCCAGCAGCCAAGATACCGGGATCTACGAGCAGTACGTC.

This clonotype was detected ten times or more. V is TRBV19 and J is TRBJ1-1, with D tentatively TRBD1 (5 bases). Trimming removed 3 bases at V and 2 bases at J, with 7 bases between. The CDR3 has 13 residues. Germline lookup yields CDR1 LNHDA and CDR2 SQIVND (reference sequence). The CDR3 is CASSMGLNTEAFF. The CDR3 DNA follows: TGTGCCAGTAGTATGGGACTCAACACTGAAGCTTTCTTT.

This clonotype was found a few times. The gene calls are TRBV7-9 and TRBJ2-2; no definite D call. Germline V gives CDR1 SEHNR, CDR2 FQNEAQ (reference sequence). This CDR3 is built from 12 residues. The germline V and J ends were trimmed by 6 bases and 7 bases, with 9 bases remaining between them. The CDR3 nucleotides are TGTGCCAGCAGGGGCCTAAGCGGGGAGCTGTTTTTT. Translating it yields CASRGLSGELFF.

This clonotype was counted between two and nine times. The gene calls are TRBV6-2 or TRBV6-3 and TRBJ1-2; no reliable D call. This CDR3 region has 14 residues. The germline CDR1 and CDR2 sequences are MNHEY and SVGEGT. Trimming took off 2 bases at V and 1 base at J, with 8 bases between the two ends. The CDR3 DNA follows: TGTGCCAGCAGTTACAGGGCGGATAACTATGGCTACACCTTC. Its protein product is CASSYRADNYGYTF.

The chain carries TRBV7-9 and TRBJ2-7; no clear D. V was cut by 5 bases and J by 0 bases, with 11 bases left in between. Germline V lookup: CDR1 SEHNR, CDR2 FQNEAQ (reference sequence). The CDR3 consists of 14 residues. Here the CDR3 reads CASSQTTSSYEQYV. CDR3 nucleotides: TGTGCCAGCAGCCAGACGACGAGCTCCTACGAGCAGTACGTC.

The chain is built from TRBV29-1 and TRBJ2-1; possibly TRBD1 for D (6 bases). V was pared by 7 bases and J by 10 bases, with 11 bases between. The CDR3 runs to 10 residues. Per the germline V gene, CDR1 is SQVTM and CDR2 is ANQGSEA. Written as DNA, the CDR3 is TGCAGCGGAAGACAGGCCGAGCAGTTCTTC. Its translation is CSGRQAEQFF.

The CDR3 loop reads CASSQDRNYEQYV. CDR3 in DNA: TGCGCCAGCAGCCAGGACAGGAATTACGAGCAGTACGTC. V and J are TRBV4-1 and TRBJ2-7, with 7 nucleotides matching TRBD1. The CDR3 sequence is 13 residues long. CDR1 is MGHRA and CDR2 is YSYEKL in the germline V gene. J lost 4 bases, V lost 3 bases, and 3 bases had no gene match.

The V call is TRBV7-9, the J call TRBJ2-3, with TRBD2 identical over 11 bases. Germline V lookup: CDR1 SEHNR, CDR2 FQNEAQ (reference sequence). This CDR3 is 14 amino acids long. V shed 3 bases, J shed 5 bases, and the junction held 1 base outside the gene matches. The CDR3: CASSLTSGEDTQYF. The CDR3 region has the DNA TGTGCCAGCAGCTTGACTAGCGGGGAAGATACGCAGTATTTT.

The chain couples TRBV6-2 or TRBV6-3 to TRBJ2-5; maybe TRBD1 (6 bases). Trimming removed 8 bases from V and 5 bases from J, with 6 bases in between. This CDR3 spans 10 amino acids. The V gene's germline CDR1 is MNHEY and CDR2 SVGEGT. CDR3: CASQGETQYF. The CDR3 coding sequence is TGTGCCAGCCAGGGGGAGACCCAGTACTTC.

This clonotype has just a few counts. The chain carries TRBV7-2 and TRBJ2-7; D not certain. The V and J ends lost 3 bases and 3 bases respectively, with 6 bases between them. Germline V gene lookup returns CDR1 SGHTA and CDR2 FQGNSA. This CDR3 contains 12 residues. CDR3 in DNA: TGTGCCAGCAGCTTTAGGAGCTACGAGCAGTACTTC. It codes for CASSFRSYEQYF.

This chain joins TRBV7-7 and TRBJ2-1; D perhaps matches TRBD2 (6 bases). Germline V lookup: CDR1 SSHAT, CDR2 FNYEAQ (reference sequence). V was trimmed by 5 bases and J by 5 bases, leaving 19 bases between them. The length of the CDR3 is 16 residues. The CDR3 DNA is TGTGCCAGCAGCCGGTCCGGGACTCAGGGACACAATGAGCAGTTCTTC. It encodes CASSRSGTQGHNEQFF. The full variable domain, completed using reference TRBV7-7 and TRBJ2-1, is GAGVSQSPRYKVTKRGQDVTLRCDPISSHATLYWYQQALGQGPEFLTYFNYEAQPDKSGLPSDRFSAERPEGSISTLTIQRTEQRDSAMYRCASSRSGTQGHNEQFFGPGTRLTVL.

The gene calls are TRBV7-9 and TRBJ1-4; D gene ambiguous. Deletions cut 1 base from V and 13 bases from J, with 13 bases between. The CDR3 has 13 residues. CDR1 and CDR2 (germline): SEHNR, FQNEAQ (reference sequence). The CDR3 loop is CASSLDLSAGLFF. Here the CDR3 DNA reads TGTGCCAGCAGCTTAGATTTGTCAGCCGGACTGTTTTTT.

The CDR3 loop is CASRAGQGAYEQYF. The CDR3 DNA reads TGTGCCAGCAGAGCGGGACAGGGGGCCTACGAGCAGTACTTC. The genes are TRBV27 and TRBJ2-7, with 11 bases fitting TRBD1. Germline lookup yields CDR1 MNHEY and CDR2 SMNVEV (reference sequence). This CDR3 spans 14 amino acids. J lost 2 bases, V lost 6 bases, and 3 bases had no gene match.